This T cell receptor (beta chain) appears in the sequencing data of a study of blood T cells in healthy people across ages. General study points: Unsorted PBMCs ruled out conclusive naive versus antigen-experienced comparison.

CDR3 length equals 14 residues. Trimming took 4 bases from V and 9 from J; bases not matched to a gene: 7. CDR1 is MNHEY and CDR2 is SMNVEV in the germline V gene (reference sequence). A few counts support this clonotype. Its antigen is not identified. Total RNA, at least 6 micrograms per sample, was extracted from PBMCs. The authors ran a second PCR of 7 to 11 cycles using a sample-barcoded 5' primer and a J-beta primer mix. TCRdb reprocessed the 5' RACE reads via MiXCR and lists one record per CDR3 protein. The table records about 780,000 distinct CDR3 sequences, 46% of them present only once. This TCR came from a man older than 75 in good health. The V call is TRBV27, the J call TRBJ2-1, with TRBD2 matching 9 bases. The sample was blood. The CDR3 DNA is TGTGCCAGCAGTTCACGAGCGGGAGGTAGTGAGCAGTTCTTC. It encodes CASSSRAGGSEQFF.